What follows is one T cell receptor (beta chain) and its context. The antigen is unknown. Deletions cut 6 bases from V and 3 bases from J, with 20 bases between. Germline CDR1 is SEHNR and CDR2 is FQNEAQ (reference sequence). The length of the CDR3 is 16 residues. This sample stems from a study of T cell repertoires in cytomegalovirus infection. Turning to the study itself: Through public TCR beta signatures, both CMV infection and matching HLA type were indicated.

MiXCR was run by TCRdb on the reads, yielding one entry per CDR3 protein. Of some 600,000 distinct CDR3 sequences in the sample, around 24% were seen once. General study results and limits: The response measured ex vivo was dominated by TCR beta clonotypes (HLA-C-restricted and CMV-specific).

The sample was CD8+ T cells from PBMCs. J is TRBJ1-1 and V is TRBV7-9, with a tentative D call TRBD1 (5 bases). This receptor was obtained from a human donor in good health (CMV status not recorded). Some clones in this sample may be carry-over from other donors' samples. Here the CDR3 DNA reads TGTGCCAGCAGAGGAATCAGGGACGGGTTTGACACTGAAGCTTTCTTT. Translated: CASRGIRDGFDTEAFF.